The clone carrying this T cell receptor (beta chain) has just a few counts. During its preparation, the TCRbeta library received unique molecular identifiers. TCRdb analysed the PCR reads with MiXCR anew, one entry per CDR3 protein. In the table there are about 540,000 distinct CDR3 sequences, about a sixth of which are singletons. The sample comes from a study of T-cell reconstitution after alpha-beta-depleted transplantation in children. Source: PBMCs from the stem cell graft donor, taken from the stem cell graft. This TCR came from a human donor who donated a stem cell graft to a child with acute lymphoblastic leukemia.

CDR3 nucleotide sequence: TGCGCCAGCAGCCAATCAGGGGGGCCACAAGATACGCAGTATTTT. Translating gives CASSQSGGPQDTQYF. The rearrangement links TRBV4-1 to TRBJ2-3, with D possibly matching TRBD1 (7 bases). The CDR3 totals 15 residues. V lost 2 bases and J 5 bases, leaving 14 bases between the germline ends. Looked up from germline, CDR1 is MGHRA and CDR2 is YSYEKL.